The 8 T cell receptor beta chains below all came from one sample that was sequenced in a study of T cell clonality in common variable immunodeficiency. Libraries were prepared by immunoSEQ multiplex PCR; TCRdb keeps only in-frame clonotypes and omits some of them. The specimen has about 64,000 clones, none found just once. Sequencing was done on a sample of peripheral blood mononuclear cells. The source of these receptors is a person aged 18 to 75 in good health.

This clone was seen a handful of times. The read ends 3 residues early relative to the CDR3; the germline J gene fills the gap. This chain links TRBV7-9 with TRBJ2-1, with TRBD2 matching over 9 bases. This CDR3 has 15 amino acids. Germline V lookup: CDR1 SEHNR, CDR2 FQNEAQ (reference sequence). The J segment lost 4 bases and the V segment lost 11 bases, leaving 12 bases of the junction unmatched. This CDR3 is CASPAGGREYNEQFF. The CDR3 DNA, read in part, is TGTGCCTCTCCGGCGGGCGGGAGGGAATACAATGAG.

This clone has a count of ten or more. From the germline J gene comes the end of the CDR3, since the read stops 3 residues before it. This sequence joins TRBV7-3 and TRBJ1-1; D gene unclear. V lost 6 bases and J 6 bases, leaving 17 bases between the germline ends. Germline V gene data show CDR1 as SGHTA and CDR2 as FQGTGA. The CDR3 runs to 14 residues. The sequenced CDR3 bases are TGTGCCAGCAGTCGCCCAGGCGGGGTGGCTGAA. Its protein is CASSRPGGVAE. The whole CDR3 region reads CASSRPGGVAEAFF.

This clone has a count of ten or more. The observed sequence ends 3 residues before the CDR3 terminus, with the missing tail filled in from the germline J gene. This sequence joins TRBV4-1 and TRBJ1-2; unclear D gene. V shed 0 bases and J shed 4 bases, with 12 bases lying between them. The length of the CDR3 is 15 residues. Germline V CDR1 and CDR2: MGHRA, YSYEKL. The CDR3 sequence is CASSQDVPGGYGYTF. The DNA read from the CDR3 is TGCGCCAGCAGCCAAGATGTTCCGGGTGGCTATGGC.

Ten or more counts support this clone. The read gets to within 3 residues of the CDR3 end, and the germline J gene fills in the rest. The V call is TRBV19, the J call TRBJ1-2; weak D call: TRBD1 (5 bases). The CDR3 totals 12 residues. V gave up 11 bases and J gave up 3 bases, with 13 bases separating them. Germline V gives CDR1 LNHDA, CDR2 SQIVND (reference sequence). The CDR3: CAAQDTYYGYTF. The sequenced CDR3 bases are TGTGCCGCACAGGACACGTACTATGGC.

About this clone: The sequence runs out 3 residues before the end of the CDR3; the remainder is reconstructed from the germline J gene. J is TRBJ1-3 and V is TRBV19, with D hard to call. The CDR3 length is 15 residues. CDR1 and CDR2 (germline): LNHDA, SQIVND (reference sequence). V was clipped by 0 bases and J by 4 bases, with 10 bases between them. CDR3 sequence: CASSIDPSAGNTIYF. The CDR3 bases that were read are TGTGCCAGTAGTATAGATCCTAGTGCCGGAAACACC. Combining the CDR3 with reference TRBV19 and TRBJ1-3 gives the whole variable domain DGGITQSPKYLFRKEGQNVTLSCEQNLNHDAMYWYRQDPGQGLRLIYYSQIVNDFQKGDIAEGYSVSREKKESFPLTVTSAQKNPTAFYLCASSIDPSAGNTIYFGEGSWLTVV.

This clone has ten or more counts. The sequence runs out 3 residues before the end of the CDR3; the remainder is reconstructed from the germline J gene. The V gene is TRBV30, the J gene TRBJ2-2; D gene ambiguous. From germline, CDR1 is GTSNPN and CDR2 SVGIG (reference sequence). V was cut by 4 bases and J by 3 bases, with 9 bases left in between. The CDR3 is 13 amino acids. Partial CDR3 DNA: TGTGCCTGGATAAATATCTACACCGGGGAG. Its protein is CAWINIYTGE. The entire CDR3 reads CAWINIYTGELFF.

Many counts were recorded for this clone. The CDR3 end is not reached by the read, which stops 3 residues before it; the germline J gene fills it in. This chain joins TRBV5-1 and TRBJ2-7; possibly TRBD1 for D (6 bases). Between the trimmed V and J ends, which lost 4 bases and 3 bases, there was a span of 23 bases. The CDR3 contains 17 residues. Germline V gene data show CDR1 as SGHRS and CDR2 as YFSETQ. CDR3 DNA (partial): TGCGCCAGCAGCCTACCGTCTACAGGGATTGGAATCTACGAG. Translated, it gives CASSLPSTGIGIYE. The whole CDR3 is CASSLPSTGIGIYEQYF.

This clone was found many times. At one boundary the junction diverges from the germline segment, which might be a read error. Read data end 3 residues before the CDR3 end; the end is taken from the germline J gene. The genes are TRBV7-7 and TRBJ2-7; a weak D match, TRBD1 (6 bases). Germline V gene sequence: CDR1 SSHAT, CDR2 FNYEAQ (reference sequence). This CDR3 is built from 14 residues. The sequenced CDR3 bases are TGTGCTAGCAGCCAGGGGCAGGGGAGCTACGAG. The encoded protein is CASSQGQGSYE. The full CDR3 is CASSQGQGSYEQYF. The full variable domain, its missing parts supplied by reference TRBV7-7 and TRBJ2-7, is GAGVSQSPRYKVTKRGQDVTLRCDPISSHATLYWYQQALGQGPEFLTYFNYEAQPDKSGLPSDRFSAERPEGSISTLTIQRTEQRDSAMYRCASSQGQGSYEQYFGPGTRLTVT.